A selection of T cell receptor beta chains follows, all from one sample in a study of blood T cell repertoires in COVID-19. Measured with immunoSEQ multiplex PCR; TCRdb has only the in-frame clones, and not every one. The sample shows around 300,000 clones, 80% to 90% of them seen only once. The material sequenced was peripheral blood. All receptors derive from a woman in her seventies with acute or convalescent COVID-19. Both conserved end residues are part of each CDR3. A D gene is named only where the DNA matches it firmly. Size tells how often a clone was seen (once, few, many) or the class of an expanded clone, and some rows leave it out.

clone_size	v_call	cdr3_length	d_call	j_call	cdr3_nt	cdr3_aa
NA	TRBV5-1	15	TRBD1	TRBJ2-7	TGCGCCAGCAGCTTTGGCGGACAGGAGGCCTACGAGCAGTACTTC	CASSFGGQEAYEQYF
few	TRBV12-3/TRBV12-4	12	NA	TRBJ2-5	TGTGCCAGAGACAGACGAATAGAGACCCAGTACTTC	CARDRRIETQYF
NA	TRBV6-5	12	NA	TRBJ1-1	TGTGCCAGCTTCAAGAGGGTTACTGAAGCTTTCTTT	CASFKRVTEAFF
NA	TRBV10-3	12	NA	TRBJ1-6	TGTGCCAGTGACTTCTCTAGGTCACCCCTCCACTTT	CASDFSRSPLHF
NA	TRBV30	14	NA	TRBJ2-3	TGTGCCTGGAGTGGCGACAGAGCGCCAGATACGCAGTATTTT	CAWSGDRAPDTQYF
NA	TRBV5-3	14	TRBD1	TRBJ1-6	TGTGCCAGAAGCGTGGGACAGCTGAATTCACCCCTCCACTTT	CARSVGQLNSPLHF
NA	TRBV6-2/TRBV6-3	12	NA	TRBJ1-1	TGTGCCAGCAGTCAAGAAGGGGGACGGGATTTCTTT	CASSQEGGRDFF
once	TRBV7-8	14	TRBD1	TRBJ2-5	TGTGCCAGCAGCTGGGACAGATCTACAGAGACCCAGTACTTC	CASSWDRSTETQYF
NA	TRBV18	14	TRBD2	TRBJ2-1	TGTGCCAGCTCACCCGCGGGGAGGGCGGATGAGCAGTTCTTC	CASSPAGRADEQFF
NA	TRBV7-2	15	NA	TRBJ2-1	TGTGCCAGCAGCTTAGGGCGGGGAGCATACAATGAGCAGTTCTTC	CASSLGRGAYNEQFF
NA	TRBV5-1	17	TRBD1	TRBJ2-5	TGCGCCAGCAGCTGGGGGACAGGGGGCTCTTCAGGAGAGACCCAGTACTTC	CASSWGTGGSSGETQYF
NA	TRBV19	14	TRBD1	TRBJ2-3	TGTGCCAGTAGTTCAACAGGGGCCACAGATACGCAGTATTTT	CASSSTGATDTQYF
NA	TRBV7-9	11	NA	TRBJ2-7	TGTGCCAGCAGGGAGGGTTCCGAGCAGTACTTC	CASREGSEQYF
few	TRBV7-9	17	NA	TRBJ1-3	TGTGCCAGCAGCTCAAGTAATCAGGGGACGGCTGGAAACACCATATATTTT	CASSSSNQGTAGNTIYF
few	TRBV5-1	15	NA	TRBJ1-2	TGCGCCAGCAGCTTGGAAGGGGTCCGGAACTATGGCTACACCTTC	CASSLEGVRNYGYTF
NA	TRBV19	15	NA	TRBJ1-5	TGTGCCAGTAGTATTCAACAACAGCCTAATCAGCCCCAGCATTTT	CASSIQQQPNQPQHF
NA	TRBV19	15	NA	TRBJ2-7	TGTGCCAGTAGTATAAAGGGGGACCAGAGATACGAGCAGTACTTC	CASSIKGDQRYEQYF
NA	TRBV4-1	15	NA	TRBJ2-7	TGCGCCAGCAGCCAAGCTTCCGGGGGGCCCTACGAGCAGTACTTC	CASSQASGGPYEQYF
NA	TRBV3-1/TRBV3-2	14	NA	TRBJ2-2	TGTGCCAGCAGCCAGCGACAGCACACCGGGGAGCTGTTTTTT	CASSQRQHTGELFF
NA	TRBV3-1/TRBV3-2	13	NA	TRBJ2-3	TGTGCCAGCAGCCAGGGTGGGGCCGATACGCAGTATTTT	CASSQGGADTQYF
NA	TRBV6-2/TRBV6-3	13	NA	TRBJ1-5	TGTGCCAGCAGTTCTACAGGAAATCAGCCCCAGCATTTT	CASSSTGNQPQHF
NA	TRBV19	16	NA	TRBJ1-2	TGTGCCAGTAGTCAGGGGTCGGAAATACACACCGTCGGCTACACCTTC	CASSQGSEIHTVGYTF
NA	TRBV12-3/TRBV12-4	12	NA	TRBJ2-5	TGTGCCAGCAGTTTTGGCGGGGAGACCCAGTACTTC	CASSFGGETQYF
NA	TRBV18	15	TRBD1	TRBJ2-4	TGTGCCAGCTCAACCCCCGGGACAGGCGGGAACATTCAGTACTTC	CASSTPGTGGNIQYF
NA	TRBV29-1	15	TRBD1	TRBJ2-6	TGCAGCGTTCGACAGGGGAGCGCTGGGGCCAACGTCCTGACTTTC	CSVRQGSAGANVLTF
NA	TRBV6-1	16	TRBD1	TRBJ2-2	TGTGCCAGCAGTGCTCAGACAGGGTCGAACACCGGGGAGCTGTTTTTT	CASSAQTGSNTGELFF
NA	TRBV5-1	11	TRBD2	TRBJ2-5	TGCGCCAGCAGACTAGCGGAGACCCAGTACTTC	CASRLAETQYF
NA	TRBV6-5	14	TRBD1	TRBJ1-6	TGTGCCAGCAGAACCGGGACAGCTAATTCACCCCTCCACTTT	CASRTGTANSPLHF
NA	TRBV11-1	14	NA	TRBJ2-1	TGTGCCAGCAGTTCGGGATTACCCCCCTATGAGCAGTTCTTC	CASSSGLPPYEQFF
NA	TRBV7-6	12	NA	TRBJ2-3	TGTGCCAGCAGCTTCCAGCGAGATACGCAGTATTTT	CASSFQRDTQYF
many	TRBV6-5	14	TRBD1	TRBJ1-1	TGTGCCAGCACTCAGACAGGGGTAAACACTGAAGCTTTCTTT	CASTQTGVNTEAFF
NA	TRBV7-6	15	NA	TRBJ1-3	TGTGCCAGCAGCCAGGCGTTTGGGCCTGGAAACACCATATATTTT	CASSQAFGPGNTIYF
few	TRBV2	15	NA	TRBJ2-7	TGTGCCAGCCGCCTCGGGACTCCGAGTTGGGGGGAGCAGTACTTC	CASRLGTPSWGEQYF
once	TRBV25-1	17	TRBD2	TRBJ2-2	TGTGCCAGCAGTGTCTTTCGAGCGGGGGGATACACCGGGGAGCTGTTTTTT	CASSVFRAGGYTGELFF
once	TRBV12-5	13	NA	TRBJ1-1	TGTGCTAGTGGTTTGGTACGGGGAGACAGGGCTTTCTTT	CASGLVRGDRAFF
NA	TRBV2	16	NA	TRBJ1-4	TGTGCCAGCAAATGGGCAGCTGGGCTACTTAGTGAAAAACTGTTTTTT	CASKWAAGLLSEKLFF
NA	TRBV6-6	16	TRBD2	TRBJ2-1	TGTGCCAGCAGTCGGACAACTAGCGGGGGGGCAGGTGAGCAGTTCTTC	CASSRTTSGGAGEQFF
NA	TRBV10-1	13	NA	TRBJ2-1	TGCGCCAGCAGTCGTTCAGGGTTTGGGGAGCAGTTCTTC	CASSRSGFGEQFF
NA	TRBV6-5	14	NA	TRBJ1-1	TGTGCCAGCACGTCACAGGGAGGGGTCACTGAAGCTTTCTTT	CASTSQGGVTEAFF
NA	TRBV5-4	15	TRBD1	TRBJ1-2	TGTGCCAGCAGCTTGGTGTCGGCAGGGGGTTATGGCTACACCTTC	CASSLVSAGGYGYTF
NA	TRBV7-2	17	NA	TRBJ2-3	TGTGCCAGCAGCTTAGCGAAGAGGGCTAGCGGCACAGATACGCAGTATTTT	CASSLAKRASGTDTQYF